These T cell receptor beta chains were read from a single sample in a study of OX40 agonist ivuxolimab in advanced cancers. Data came from immunoSEQ multiplex PCR; TCRdb stores just in-frame clones and leaves some out. Of approximately 30,000 clones in the sample, about 90% are singletons; the top ten hold around a third. Here the sequenced sample was CD4+ or CD8+ T cells sorted from blood, taken in a trial of the OX40 agonist ivuxolimab. These receptors were collected from an adult with an advanced solid tumor such as melanoma, head and neck, liver or kidney cancer. CDR3s include the opening cysteine and the closing phenylalanine or tryptophan. The D gene is left open where the match is weak. Part of the rows lack a size; the others show once, few, many or a class for expanded clones.

D: TRBD2; V: TRBV7-9; J: TRBJ2-1; size: -; DNA: TGTGCCAGCAGCTCAATGAGCGGGATTTTCTATGAGCAGTTCTTC; CDR3: CASSSMSGIFYEQFF
D: TRBD1; V: TRBV29-1; J: TRBJ1-2; size: once; DNA: TGCAGCGTTCGTACAGGGGAGGCCTATGGCTACACCTTC; CDR3: CSVRTGEAYGYTF
D: -; V: TRBV20-1; J: TRBJ1-1; size: -; DNA: TGCAGTGCTGGCCACACTGAAGCTTTCTTT; CDR3: CSAGHTEAFF
D: TRBD2; V: TRBV7-7; J: TRBJ2-1; size: -; DNA: TGTGCCAGCAGCTTAGGGACTAGCGGGACCTCCTACAATGAGCAGTTCTTC; CDR3: CASSLGTSGTSYNEQFF
D: -; V: TRBV11-2; J: TRBJ1-1; size: -; DNA: TGTGCCAGCAGCTTATCCGGCGAGGATGAAGCTTTCTTT; CDR3: CASSLSGEDEAFF
D: TRBD1; V: TRBV5-1; J: TRBJ2-7; size: -; DNA: TGCGCCAGCAGCTTGGGACAGGGGATCCGCTACGAGCAGTACTTC; CDR3: CASSLGQGIRYEQYF
D: -; V: TRBV4-3; J: TRBJ2-2; size: few; DNA: TGCGCCAGCAGCCAAGTGAGGGAGAGGGCCGGGGAGCTGTTTTTT; CDR3: CASSQVRERAGELFF
D: -; V: TRBV28; J: TRBJ1-4; size: -; DNA: TGTGCCACCAGGATTAGGAGAGGGGGATATAATGAAAAACTGTTTTTT; CDR3: CATRIRRGGYNEKLFF
D: -; V: TRBV9; J: TRBJ2-3; size: once; DNA: TGTGCCAGCAGCGCAGTAATGGGGAGGCCGCCCACCACAGATACGCAGTATTTT; CDR3: CASSAVMGRPPTTDTQYF
D: TRBD2; V: TRBV11-2; J: TRBJ2-3; size: -; DNA: TGTGCCAGCAGCTCGGGGGGAGTAGATACGCAGTATTTT; CDR3: CASSSGGVDTQYF
D: -; V: TRBV23-1; J: TRBJ1-5; size: -; DNA: TGCGCCAGCAGTGCGAGTCAGCCCCAGCATTTT; CDR3: CASSASQPQHF
D: -; V: TRBV11-2; J: TRBJ2-1; size: -; DNA: TGTGCCAGCAGCTTAGACAGCCAATACAATGAGCAGTTCTTC; CDR3: CASSLDSQYNEQFF
D: -; V: TRBV29-1; J: TRBJ2-6; size: -; DNA: TGCAGCGTTCTCCTAGAGCGGAAAAGCTCTGGGGCCAACGTCCTGACTTTC; CDR3: CSVLLERKSSGANVLTF
D: -; V: TRBV19; J: TRBJ1-6; size: -; DNA: TGTGCCAGTAAGGATAAATGGGCCCGGGTAAATTCACCCCTCCACTTT; CDR3: CASKDKWARVNSPLHF
D: -; V: TRBV4-3; J: TRBJ1-3; size: -; DNA: TGCGCCAGCAGCCAAGACTTTTTCTCTGGAAACACCATATATTTT; CDR3: CASSQDFFSGNTIYF
D: TRBD2; V: TRBV19; J: TRBJ2-2; size: -; DNA: TGTGCCAGTAGTATTGTTAGCGGGAGGGCCATTTTTACCGGGGAGCTGTTTTTT; CDR3: CASSIVSGRAIFTGELFF
D: -; V: TRBV7-9; J: TRBJ1-1; size: once; DNA: TGTGCCAGCAGCTTAGGGTGGCGGGGAACTTTTTTT; CDR3: CASSLGWRGTFF
D: TRBD2; V: TRBV6-6; J: TRBJ2-1; size: once; DNA: TGTGCCAGCAGTTACTCCTTAGCGGGAGTGAATGAGCAGTTCTTC; CDR3: CASSYSLAGVNEQFF
D: TRBD1; V: TRBV7-9; J: TRBJ1-1; size: -; DNA: TGTGCCAGCAGCTATATGGTGGGACAGGGTGAAGCTTTCTTT; CDR3: CASSYMVGQGEAFF
D: TRBD2; V: TRBV7-9; J: TRBJ2-1; size: once; DNA: TGTGCCAGCAGCCGGGGACTAGCGGGAGAATGGTCCTACAATGAGCAGTTCTTC; CDR3: CASSRGLAGEWSYNEQFF
D: -; V: TRBV13; J: TRBJ2-7; size: -; DNA: TGTGCCAGCCGGATGGGATCCTACGAGCAGTACTTC; CDR3: CASRMGSYEQYF
D: TRBD2; V: TRBV27; J: TRBJ2-7; size: -; DNA: TGTGCCAGCAGTTTGACTAGCGGGAGCATGGGCGAGCAGTACTTC; CDR3: CASSLTSGSMGEQYF
D: TRBD1; V: TRBV6-4; J: TRBJ2-2; size: few; DNA: TGTGCCAGCAGTGACGGCAGGGGGCCTGGGGAGCTGTTTTTT; CDR3: CASSDGRGPGELFF
D: TRBD2; V: TRBV13; J: TRBJ2-1; size: -; DNA: TGTGCCAGCAGCTCGCGGGGACTAGCAGACAATGAGCAGTTCTTC; CDR3: CASSSRGLADNEQFF
D: TRBD2; V: TRBV7-9; J: TRBJ2-3; size: -; DNA: TGTGCCAGCAGCTTCGACTTGGGGGGGACAGATACGCAGTATTTT; CDR3: CASSFDLGGTDTQYF
D: -; V: TRBV19; J: TRBJ2-1; size: few; DNA: TGTGCCAGTAGTATAGTGGGGAATGAGCAGTTCTTC; CDR3: CASSIVGNEQFF
D: -; V: TRBV15; J: TRBJ1-1; size: few; DNA: TGTGCCACCACTATCCGGGGCGTCCCTGAAGCTTTCTTT; CDR3: CATTIRGVPEAFF
D: -; V: TRBV9; J: TRBJ1-2; size: -; DNA: TGTGCCAGCAGCGGACCAACAAGTAACTATGGCTACACCTTC; CDR3: CASSGPTSNYGYTF
D: -; V: TRBV5-6; J: TRBJ2-7; size: medium-sized; DNA: TGTGCCACCGAACGAGGTGGGGGGATCTCCTACGAGCAGTACTTC; CDR3: CATERGGGISYEQYF
D: TRBD1; V: TRBV11-3; J: TRBJ2-1; size: once; DNA: TGTGCCAGCAGCAACCGGGACAGGGACAATAGGGAGCAGTTCTTC; CDR3: CASSNRDRDNREQFF
D: TRBD1; V: TRBV7-9; J: TRBJ2-7; size: -; DNA: TGTGCCAGCAGCTCCGCCGGGACAGGGATTTACGAGCAGTACTTC; CDR3: CASSSAGTGIYEQYF
D: -; V: TRBV7-6; J: TRBJ2-7; size: -; DNA: TGTGCCAGCAGCCCCCCGGGGGCTGGCTACGAGCAGTACTTC; CDR3: CASSPPGAGYEQYF
D: TRBD2; V: TRBV28; J: TRBJ2-3; size: -; DNA: TGTGCCAGCAGTTCCCCCGGGCTAGCGGGATTCACAGATACGCAGTATTTT; CDR3: CASSSPGLAGFTDTQYF
D: TRBD2; V: TRBV5-4; J: TRBJ2-1; size: once; DNA: TGTGCCAGCAGCCTTGACAGTCTAGCGGGAGAATACAATGAGCAGTTCTTC; CDR3: CASSLDSLAGEYNEQFF
D: -; V: TRBV11-2; J: TRBJ1-6; size: -; DNA: TGTGCCAGCAGCTTACTTACAGCCGAGGGAGATTCACCCCTCCACTTT; CDR3: CASSLLTAEGDSPLHF